This TCR beta chain came from a study of cytomegalovirus exposure and HLA in healthy donors (dated by TCRdb to about 2017). Study-wide context: An earlier analysis of fewer than 750 of the donors reported about 300 Gb of sequence data and around 100 million unique TCR beta sequences obtained from some 200 million T cells. Class I and class II HLA loci were covered by the typing at four-digit resolution. In a later genetic analysis, genome-wide SNP genotypes for about three fifths of the roughly 670 donors were used, and that subset was treated as a discovery cohort. In addition to the first cohort of about 650 subjects, a separate validation cohort of over 90 different subjects was used. About five DR-DQ haplotypes were treated as single units for association and clustering because of strong linkage in the cohort. The study aimed to test whether signatures of past pathogen exposure could be identified by cataloging public T cell receptors. Every repertoire in the discovery cohort had been generated on one and the same sequencing platform. Typing coverage varied by locus: 629-630 donors for A, B, C, DRB1 and DQB1; approximately 500 for DQA1; over 600 for DPA1; fewer than 480 for DPB1. Donor age, sex, ethnicity and CMV serostatus were compiled alongside the repertoire data. The genetic ancestry cluster associated with self-reported Caucasian donors included over 65% of the roughly 390 genotyped donors. A later analysis re-examined previously published TCR beta repertoires from several hundred donors and added high-resolution HLA genotyping to investigate patterns of TCR occurrence. Rather than drawing on any new phenotypic data, the later analysis identified candidate immune exposures from TCR beta sequences and the way those sequences occurred across donors. The study profiled the T cell repertoires of more than 500 subjects by immunosequencing and related them to cytomegalovirus serostatus. High-throughput TCR immunosequencing, statistical association of individual TCRs with disease status, and machine learning were combined to predict cytomegalovirus infection status. Among 398 genotyped donors of the cohort, an average of 235,054 unique TCR beta nucleotide sequences were sequenced per donor, about a sixth of them non-productive. An early release covering roughly 580 HLA-typed donors comprised 250 to 350 gigabases of sequencing data and tens of millions of unique TCR sequences. An earlier analysis of around 580 of the donors used high-throughput TCR beta sequencing to judge whether each TCR beta V gene segment behaved as functional or pseudogenic.

The V end loses 1 base and the J end loses 5 bases, and a stretch of 11 bases separates them. The germline V gene encodes CDR1 MNHEY and CDR2 SMNVEV (reference sequence). The CDR3, cysteine through phenylalanine, is 15 amino acids long. Left in the record is the CDR3 DNA by itself, 45 bases read in frame from the first base. The cohort comprised fewer than 700 healthy bone marrow donors. At the time of sampling, every cohort member was nominally healthy, though immune exposures that went unrecorded were likely present. The donor was CMV seropositive and was included in the group of 290 or so seropositive cohort members. Every donor gave a peripheral blood sample, and the peripheral blood mononuclear cells from that sample were used for TCR beta sequencing. The Qiagen DNeasy Blood Extraction Kit was used to extract genomic DNA from the blood cell samples. For this clone: The antigen it recognizes is unknown. The sample holds no much larger clone one base away, and base qualities are not on file.

What the authors observed across the whole study: Because HLA typing was missing for some donors at each locus, association tests included only the typed subset. For the cohort, immune exposure information was limited to CMV serostatus. The authors suggested that the approach could potentially be generalized to other disease states and immunological phenotypes. In a later analysis, 15,000 to 20,000 TCR beta sequences were associated with specific HLA alleles at a false discovery rate of 0.05. The study gave a list of 150 to 200 TCR beta chains associated with cytomegalovirus. In a later analysis, TCR association rates were found to vary across HLA loci, with the most associated TCRs seen for DRB1 alleles and the fewest for HLA-C alleles. A further reported finding was that TCR beta sequences accurately predicted the HLA-A and HLA-B alleles for most subjects in the first cohort. Several of the top co-occurrence clusters appeared to be linked to parvovirus B19, influenza, CMV and Epstein-Barr virus, according to a later analysis. Linkage disequilibrium might explain the correlated functional status among segregating V segments, but an unknown experimental factor could not be excluded. Compared with equally common non-associated chains, HLA-associated TCR beta chains in a later analysis were more clonally expanded and had lower generation probabilities. In a later genetic analysis, fewer N-insertions in productive TCRs were reported among donors in an Asian-associated ancestry cluster than the roughly 700-donor mean. A group of highly shared sequence variants was considered likely to be a technical artifact of the sequencing pipeline. When HLA alleles, especially DR and DQ, strongly co-occurred, attributing TCR associations to individual alleles was difficult. Sequencing depth was assumed to be roughly uniform across donors in the presence/absence analyses, though that assumption may not hold. The earlier analysis of some 540 of the donors excluded around 17 rarely observed V segments, including chromosome 9 orphons, because counts were too low. The classifier was reported to diagnose cytomegalovirus status with high specificity and sensitivity in both the original and validation cohorts. Across donors, most TCR sequences were observed very rarely, whereas some public TCRs were present in many individuals. In an earlier analysis of fewer than 700 of the donors, most TCR beta V segments appeared in productive rearrangements about 87% or about 30% of the time, broadly matching IMGT annotations. Some IMGT-functional V segments, including TRBV6-2 and TRBV6-3, could not be told apart with the 87-base-pair reads, so those segments were excluded. In vitro tests confirmed that a few of the cytomegalovirus-associated TCR beta chains recognize cytomegalovirus antigens. An association between a missense DCLRE1C variant and V-gene and J-gene trimming of TCR beta chains was found in a later genetic analysis and replicated in an independent cohort. In this cohort, only TCR beta chains were sequenced, and detectable features were limited by the absence of alpha or paired-chain data. According to a later analysis, most CMV-associated TCR beta chains appeared to be HLA-restricted, and the HLA associations seemed to be driven largely by CMV exposure.

Libraries came from the immunoSEQ multiplex PCR assay. The multiplex PCR relied on a mix of 60 forward primers for TCR Vbeta segments and 13 reverse primers for TCR Jbeta segments. Amplification of the CDR3 region of rearranged TCR beta genes was performed with a multiplex PCR assay on genomic DNA. The Illumina HiSeq System was used to sequence the amplified TCR beta libraries as 87-base-pair reads. Processing in the source paper ran as follows. In a later analysis, tens of millions of unique TCR beta chains were counted across the 500 to 850 repertoires, and roughly 10 million of these chains were shared by at least two donors. A nearest-neighbor algorithm error-corrected the raw reads and collapsed the reads into unique sequences, merging closely related sequences to remove PCR and sequencing errors. To assign V, D and J gene segments, CDR3 sequences were aligned to IMGT reference sequences. For a sequence to be retained, a match of at least six nucleotides to both a V gene segment and a J gene segment was required. A rearrangement was called productive if the CDR3 had no stop codons and remained in frame with V and J, and every other rearrangement was called non-productive. CDR3 was defined by IMGT convention, running from the second conserved V-encoded cysteine to the conserved J-encoded phenylalanine. Sequences without an unambiguous match to a single V gene segment were excluded from the earlier analysis of approximately 560 of the donors. In an earlier analysis of about 590 of the donors, a V segment was called functional when productive rearrangements were above 56.7%, and segregating when the standard deviation between donors exceeded 5%. A statistical classification framework was built for diagnosing cytomegalovirus status from the catalog of TCR beta chain sequences. In a later analysis, TCR nucleotide sequences were compared against IMGT/GENE-DB human TR gene sequences so that V and J genes could be assigned. Using the TCRdist pipeline, a later analysis assigned CDR3 sequences along with most-parsimonious VDJ recombination scenarios. A later analysis defined each TCR beta chain by its CDR3 amino acid sequence plus V-gene family, and excluded reads lacking a unique V-gene family. A later analysis removed roughly 590 highly shared, low-generation-probability nucleotide sequences to deal with suspected cross-contamination and a sequencing artifact. A later analysis calculated a clonal expansion index for each public chain from normalized within-repertoire ranks of inferred template counts. In a later analysis, generation probabilities were computed with a VDJ recombination model fitted to out-of-frame rearrangements, and the resulting probabilities were checked against IGoR. In a later analysis, TCR-TCR, TCR-HLA and TCR-CMV co-occurrence was scored with hypergeometric tests, and a repertoire-size bias correction was applied to TCR pairs. False discovery rates were estimated in a later analysis by permuting HLA or CMV assignments 20 times. A later analysis grouped co-occurring TCRs with DBSCAN, adding TCRdist sequence similarity when clustering within HLA-allele-positive subsets. For co-occurrence clustering, repertoires with fewer than 30,000 or more than 120,000 public chains were excluded, along with roughly 5 repertoires with anomalous nucleotide sharing. Drawn from immuneACCESS, this table holds only the in-frame rearrangements with V and J called that TCRdb kept. Clones are partly lost; checked studies trace under half to an unresolved V gene and leave the rest unexplained. V and J calls and clone size come straight from that table; D and trimming were deduced from the DNA. The sample contains fewer than 120,000 clones, about 80% of them found a single time. The ten largest clones take up over 2.5% of the sample.

This receptor was obtained from a woman aged 60-75 years in good health and CMV-seropositive. Recombination joined TRBV27 with TRBJ1-4; no D gene can be assigned with confidence. Sequenced input: PBMCs. The DNA sequence is given as TGTGCCAGCAGTTTATTCCAGGACTCAAATGAAAAACTGTTTTTT. Its coded protein is CASSLFQDSNEKLFF.